These 27 T cell receptor beta chains share one sample of origin, sequenced in a study of blood T cell repertoires in COVID-19. Here immunoSEQ multiplex PCR was the method, and the copy in TCRdb shows in-frame clones only, minus some. This table holds a few hundred thousand clones, nearly 90% found once. The sample comprised PBMCs or T cells enriched from blood (not recorded which). The receptors were gathered from a woman younger than 35 with acute COVID-19.

The chain links TRBV28 to TRBJ2-6; 9 nucleotides match TRBD1. Looked up from germline, CDR1 is MDHEN and CDR2 is SYDVKM. V was clipped by 6 bases and J by 2 bases; unmatched bases: 8. The CDR3 loop spans 17 amino acids. The DNA of the CDR3 is TGTGCCAGCAGAACTCCGGGACAGGGAACTGGGGCCAACGTCCTGACTTTC. Translation: CASRTPGQGTGANVLTF. Full variable domain (missing parts from reference TRBV28 and TRBJ2-6): DVKVTQSSRYLVKRTGEKVFLECVQDMDHENMFWYRQDPGLGLRLIYFSYDVKMKEKGDIPEGYSVSREKKERFSLILESASTNQTSMYLCASRTPGQGTGANVLTFGAGSRLTVL.

The rearrangement uses TRBV7-9 and TRBJ1-4, with a tentative D call TRBD1 (6 bases). V was cut by 5 bases and J by 5 bases, with 15 bases left in between. The CDR3 spans 15 residues. The germline gives CDR1 SEHNR, CDR2 FQNEAQ (reference sequence). CDR3 in amino acids: CASSPYGQLNEKLFF. The CDR3, as DNA: TGTGCCAGCAGCCCATACGGACAGTTGAATGAAAAACTGTTTTTT.

This chain's CDR3 is CASSPSAGRASNQPQHF. The CDR3 DNA reads TGTGCCAGCAGCCCCAGCGCCGGCAGGGCTAGCAATCAGCCCCAGCATTTT. V is TRBV9 and J is TRBJ1-5; possibly TRBD1 for D (5 bases). CDR1 and CDR2 from the germline V gene are SGDLS and YYNGEE. This CDR3 has 17 amino acids. V was trimmed by 4 bases and J by 0 bases, leaving 17 bases between them.

V usage is TRBV10-3 and J usage is TRBJ1-3; D gene unclear. Trimming stripped 6 bases from V and 2 bases from J, with 14 bases between. This CDR3 has 15 amino acids. Germline V gene lookup returns CDR1 ENHRY and CDR2 SYGVKD. This CDR3 reads CAIRALELTGNTIYF. CDR3 in DNA: TGTGCCATCAGGGCTTTGGAGTTAACTGGAAACACCATATATTTT.

This clone was detected only a few times. The V and J genes are TRBV18 and TRBJ1-2; D is ambiguous. Germline-derived CDR1 and CDR2 are KGHSH and LQKENI. Trimming removed 0 bases at V and 8 bases at J, with 7 bases between. The length of the CDR3 is 12 residues. CDR3 nucleotide sequence: TGTGCCAGCTCACCACCACGGGTCGGCTACACCTTC. It specifies CASSPPRVGYTF.

The J gene is TRBJ1-4, the V gene TRBV7-9; possible D gene TRBD1, 6 bases. Germline V gene lookup returns CDR1 SEHNR and CDR2 FQNEAQ (reference sequence). The CDR3 contains 15 residues. Trimming left V 2 bases short and J 6 bases short, with 13 bases between. Written as DNA, the CDR3 is TGTGCCAGCAGCTTATTCGAGACAGGCCATGAAAAACTGTTTTTT. Protein product: CASSLFETGHEKLFF.

The rearrangement links TRBV9 to TRBJ2-7; D may be TRBD1 (5 bases). Germline CDR1 reads SGDLS; CDR2 reads YYNGEE. V was pared by 0 bases and J by 1 base, with 14 bases between. The CDR3 has 16 amino acids. CDR3 amino acids: CASSVESDSGSYEQYF. The CDR3 nucleotides are TGTGCCAGCAGCGTAGAAAGTGATTCAGGGTCCTACGAGCAGTACTTC.

The chain links TRBV3-1 (or the pseudogene TRBV3-2) to TRBJ1-6, with D possibly being TRBD1 (6 bases). Germline V gene sequence: CDR1 LGHDT, CDR2 YNNKEL (reference sequence). Trimming stripped 1 base from V and 0 bases from J, with 13 bases between. The CDR3 is made up of 18 amino acids. CDR3 loop: CASSQGTVKSSYNSPLHF. The CDR3 nucleotides are TGTGCCAGCAGCCAAGGGACAGTGAAAAGCTCCTATAATTCACCCCTCCACTTT.

This clone was picked up one time. This chain joins TRBV28 and TRBJ1-2; D gene uncertain. The germline V gene encodes CDR1 MDHEN and CDR2 SYDVKM. The CDR3 runs to 15 residues. The V gene lost 1 base and the J gene lost 0 bases, with 9 bases spanning the gap. The CDR3 region is CASSLSSYSNYGYTF. The DNA of the CDR3 is TGTGCCAGCAGTTTATCCTCCTATTCTAACTATGGCTACACCTTC.

V gene TRBV28 combines with J gene TRBJ2-7, with TRBD1 identical over 9 bases. CDR3 size: 13 residues. V dropped 5 bases and J dropped 2; count of bases not matched to a gene: 1. Germline V lookup: CDR1 MDHEN, CDR2 SYDVKM. The CDR3 DNA reads as TGTGCCAGCAGTAGACAGGGGGCCTACGAGCAGTACTTC. Translating it yields CASSRQGAYEQYF.

This clone was counted a single time. The chain links TRBV28 to TRBJ1-1; 9 bases align to TRBD1. Trimming took 6 bases from V and 1 from J; bases not matched to a gene: 12. The CDR3 length is 17 residues. Looked up from germline, CDR1 is MDHEN and CDR2 is SYDVKM. CDR3 residues: CASSPRDRAWWNTEAFF. In DNA, the CDR3 is TGTGCCAGCAGCCCCCGGGACAGGGCATGGTGGAACACTGAAGCTTTCTTT.

The rearrangement uses TRBV25-1 and TRBJ2-2, with 11 bases that match TRBD2. Per the germline V gene, CDR1 is MGHDK and CDR2 is SYGVNS. This CDR3 has 15 residues. V dropped 5 bases and J dropped 1; count of bases not matched to a gene: 0. The CDR3 sequence: CASSLAGGNTGELFF. Written as DNA, the CDR3 is TGTGCCAGCAGTCTAGCGGGAGGGAACACCGGGGAGCTGTTTTTT.

DNA for the CDR3: TGTGCCAGCAGTTACTCGCAGGGAAGTTCCTACGAGCAGTACTTC. Its translation is CASSYSQGSSYEQYF. V is TRBV6-5 and J is TRBJ2-7; D perhaps matches TRBD1 (5 bases). V dropped 0 bases and J dropped 1 base, with 10 bases sitting between them. CDR1 MNHEY and CDR2 SVGAGI come from the germline V gene. This CDR3 contains 15 residues.

Concerning this clone: The sample has other DNA sequences that encode this CDR3 too. The chain combines TRBV5-1 with TRBJ2-3; possibly TRBD2 for D (6 bases). Germline lookup yields CDR1 SGHRS and CDR2 YFSETQ. CDR3 length equals 14 residues. V was clipped by 1 base and J by 0 bases, with 6 bases between them. CDR3 in DNA: TGCGCCAGCAGCTTGACTAGCAGCACAGATACGCAGTATTTT. Its translation: CASSLTSSTDTQYF.

The chain recombines TRBV28 with TRBJ2-1; D is unresolved. Deletions cut 3 bases from V and 0 bases from J, with 9 bases between. CDR3 length equals 15 residues. Germline CDR1 and CDR2: MDHEN and SYDVKM. CDR3 DNA sequence: TGTGCCAGCAGTTTGTGGGCCAGCTCCTACAATGAGCAGTTCTTC. Translating it yields CASSLWASSYNEQFF.

This clone was found once. The V and J genes are TRBV29-1 and TRBJ1-1; 12 nucleotides match TRBD1. The V gene end was trimmed by 2 bases and the J gene end by 11 bases; junction bases not matched to a gene: 12. Germline lookup yields CDR1 SQVTM and CDR2 ANQGSEA. This CDR3 has 15 amino acids. The CDR3 reads CSVEPSRDRGQGAFF. The CDR3 DNA is TGCAGCGTTGAACCGTCCCGGGACAGGGGGCAAGGTGCTTTCTTT.

This clone was seen more than once but under ten times. The sample carries other DNA sequences with the same CDR3. V gene TRBV28 combines with J gene TRBJ1-1; no clear D. Germline CDR1 is MDHEN and CDR2 is SYDVKM. CDR3 length: 11 amino acids. Between the trimmed V and J ends, which lost 7 bases and 1 base, there was a span of 4 bases. The CDR3 region is CASTGNTEAFF. The CDR3, as DNA: TGTGCCAGCACAGGGAACACTGAAGCTTTCTTT.

The chain is built from TRBV7-9 and TRBJ2-6; 11 bases match TRBD1. Germline values: CDR1 SEHNR, CDR2 FQNEAQ (reference sequence). There are 15 residues in the CDR3. Trimming took 10 bases from V and 4 from J; bases not matched to a gene: 6. The CDR3 region has the DNA TGTGCCACCGGGACAGGGGGAGTAGGGGCCAACGTCCTGACTTTC. This gives the protein CATGTGGVGANVLTF. The full variable domain, its missing parts supplied by reference TRBV7-9 and TRBJ2-6, is DTGVSQNPRHKITKRGQNVTFRCDPISEHNRLYWYRQTLGQGPEFLTYFQNEAQLEKSRLLSDRFSAERPKGSFSTLEIQRTEQGDSAMYLCATGTGGVGANVLTFGAGSRLTVL.

The chain employs TRBV7-8 and TRBJ2-2; TRBD2 agrees at 9 bases. The CDR3 is 14 amino acids. V lost 6 bases, J lost 1 base, and 0 bases stayed unmatched. Germline loops: CDR1 SGHVS, CDR2 FQNEAQ. CDR3 coding DNA: TGTGCCAGCAGTAGCGGGGGGAACACCGGGGAGCTGTTTTTT. It specifies CASSSGGNTGELFF.

The chain joins TRBV29-1 to TRBJ1-2, with a possible D match to TRBD1 (5 bases). Trimming shortened V by 4 bases and J by 6 bases, and 15 bases separated the two germline ends. CDR1 SQVTM and CDR2 ANQGSEA come from the germline V gene. The CDR3 extends over 13 amino acids. The CDR3 sequence: CSVGQGLIDGYTF. The CDR3 DNA follows: TGCAGCGTTGGGCAGGGCCTTATCGATGGCTACACCTTC.

This clone has a single count. The rearrangement uses TRBV9 and TRBJ1-1; perhaps TRBD1 as D (5 bases). Trimming took 0 bases from V and 5 from J, leaving 11 bases between them. This CDR3 is built from 14 residues. The germline CDR1 and CDR2 sequences are SGDLS and YYNGEE. CDR3 DNA sequence: TGTGCCAGCAGCGTAGGAATGGGGGGAACTGAAGCTTTCTTT. This codes for CASSVGMGGTEAFF.

The rearrangement uses TRBV28 and TRBJ1-5; 7 bases are a match to TRBD1. V shed 4 bases, J shed 5 bases, and the junction held 14 bases outside the gene matches. Germline V gene data show CDR1 as MDHEN and CDR2 as SYDVKM. The CDR3 totals 17 residues. The CDR3 protein is CASSSSQATGNYQPQHF. In nucleotides, the CDR3 is TGTGCCAGCAGTTCCTCTCAGGCGACAGGGAATTATCAGCCCCAGCATTTT.

This clone was seen only a few times. The V and J genes are TRBV11-2 and TRBJ2-5, with 7 bases that match TRBD1. CDR1 is SGHAT and CDR2 is FQNNGV in the germline V gene. The trim removed 4 bases at V and 3 bases at J, leaving 2 bases unmatched. This CDR3 spans 13 amino acids. This CDR3 is CASSSTGEETQYF. DNA of the CDR3: TGTGCCAGCAGCTCCACAGGGGAAGAGACCCAGTACTTC.

V and J are TRBV9 and TRBJ2-5; D not certain. CDR3 length equals 15 residues. Germline assignment: CDR1 SGDLS and CDR2 YYNGEE. The ends were cut back, 4 bases at V and 11 bases at J, with 24 bases in the middle. CDR3 DNA: TGTGCCAGCAGCCCCCAACTATTCGACGGCGATGTTCAGTACTTC. The encoded protein is CASSPQLFDGDVQYF.

The chain carries TRBV2 and TRBJ2-5; D gene uncertain. Germline V gene data show CDR1 as SNHLY and CDR2 as FYNNEI. The CDR3 is 11 residues long. V was shortened by 7 bases and J by 5 bases, with 8 bases between the two germline ends. The CDR3 DNA reads TGTGCCAGCACCCTCCGGGAGACCCAGTACTTC. Protein product: CASTLRETQYF.

The gene calls are TRBV2 and TRBJ1-5; possibly TRBD1 for D (6 bases). The V and J ends lost 5 bases and 4 bases respectively, with 12 bases between them. Germline V gene sequence: CDR1 SNHLY, CDR2 FYNNEI. The CDR3 totals 14 residues. The CDR3 protein is CASSRQGMNQPQHF. The DNA of the CDR3 is TGTGCCAGCAGTCGTCAGGGGATGAATCAGCCCCAGCATTTT.

The rearrangement links TRBV28 to TRBJ2-3, with D possibly TRBD2 on 6 matching bases. Germline CDR1 reads MDHEN; CDR2 reads SYDVKM. The CDR3 runs 15 residues. Deletions cut 4 bases from V and 5 bases from J, with 16 bases between. CDR3 in DNA: TGTGCCAGCAGTTCTCCCGGCGGGACGAGAGATACGCAGTATTTT. Encoded protein: CASSSPGGTRDTQYF.